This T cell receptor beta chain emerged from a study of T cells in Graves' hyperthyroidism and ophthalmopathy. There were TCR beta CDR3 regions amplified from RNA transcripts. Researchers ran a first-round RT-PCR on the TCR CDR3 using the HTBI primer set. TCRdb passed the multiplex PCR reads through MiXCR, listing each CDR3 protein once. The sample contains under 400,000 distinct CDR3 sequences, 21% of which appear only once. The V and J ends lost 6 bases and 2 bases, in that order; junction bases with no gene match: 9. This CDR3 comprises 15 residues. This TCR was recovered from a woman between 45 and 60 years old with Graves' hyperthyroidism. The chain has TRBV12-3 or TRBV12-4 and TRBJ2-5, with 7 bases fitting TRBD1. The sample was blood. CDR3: CASRTGQRLQETQYF. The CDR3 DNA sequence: TGTGCCAGCAGAACGGGACAGCGCCTTCAAGAGACCCAGTACTTC.